The 2 T cell receptor beta chains below all came from one sample that was sequenced in a study of CD8+ T cells in alopecia areata. The sequencing template was cDNA reverse transcribed from extracted RNA. Data came from immunoSEQ multiplex PCR; TCRdb stores just in-frame clones and leaves some out. Here the sample spans roughly 150,000 clones, roughly 60% being singletons. Sequencing input: CD4+ T cells sorted from blood. The source of these receptors is a human donor in good health.

This chain links TRBV29-1 with TRBJ2-7, with a tentative D call TRBD1 (6 bases). Per germline, CDR1 SQVTM and CDR2 ANQGSEA. V lost 5 bases, J lost 2 bases, and 13 bases lay in between. The CDR3 has 13 amino acids. CDR3 in amino acids: CSVTPTGTYEQYF. The CDR3, as DNA: TGCAGCGTTACTCCGACAGGAACCTACGAGCAGTACTTC.

This sequence joins TRBV11-2 and TRBJ2-7; 7 positions agree with TRBD1. CDR1 is SGHAT and CDR2 is FQNNGV in the germline V gene. Losses at the gene ends were 5 bases for V and 2 bases for J; bases not matched to a gene: 6. CDR3 size: 14 residues. CDR3 in amino acids: CASSPRTGPYEQYF. CDR3 nucleotides: TGTGCCAGCAGCCCCCGGACAGGACCCTACGAGCAGTACTTC.